This TCR beta chain was captured by sequencing in a study of blood T cells in healthy people across ages. A sample-barcoded 5' primer and a J-beta primer mix were used in a second PCR of roughly 7 to 11 cycles. One entry per CDR3 protein results from TCRdb running MiXCR on the 5' RACE reads. This table holds just over 1 million distinct CDR3 sequences, 40% to 55% found once. Per sample, at least 5.5 micrograms of total RNA were extracted. The germline V gene encodes CDR1 LGHNT and CDR2 FRNRAP. V gave up 0 bases and J gave up 5 bases, with 13 bases separating them. There are 15 residues in the CDR3. The specimen was blood. The TCR comes from an older woman in good health. The chain combines TRBV12-5 with TRBJ2-5; tentative D call: TRBD2 (6 bases). The CDR3 region has the DNA TGTGCTAGTGGTTTGGTACGACTAGGGACGGAGACCCAGTACTTC. Residues: CASGLVRLGTETQYF.